This TCR beta chain was identified during a study of cytomegalovirus exposure and HLA in healthy donors. Researchers ran the PCR with 60 Vbeta and 13 Jbeta primers. Assay: immunoSEQ multiplex PCR; the TCRdb copy retains only in-frame clones and omits some. This table holds about 140,000 clones, almost 80% found once. General study results and limits: A likely sequencing artifact accounted for one observed cluster of highly shared sequence variants.

V was trimmed by 7 bases and J by 0 bases, leaving 19 bases between them. Germline CDR1 and CDR2: SGHRS and YFSETQ. CDR3 length: 16 amino acids. This clone showed up just a few times. Its antigen is not known. This sequence originates from a man aged 18 to 29 in good health and CMV-seronegative. The V call is TRBV5-1, the J call TRBJ1-2; D might be TRBD1 (6 bases). The material sequenced was PBMCs. CDR3 sequence: CASHGVGDTTNYGYTF. The CDR3 DNA reads TGCGCCAGCCACGGCGTCGGGGACACAACTAACTATGGCTACACCTTC.